This is a list of T cell receptor beta chains from one sample in a study of blood T cell repertoires in COVID-19. TCRdb's copy holds only in-frame clones and misses some; the assay was immunoSEQ multiplex PCR. The table shows about 300,000 clones, with around 92% occurring only once. What was sequenced was PBMCs or T cells enriched from blood (not recorded which). These receptors originate from a woman aged 45-60 years who had been exposed to COVID-19. CDR3s include the opening cysteine and the closing phenylalanine or tryptophan. Each record gives: V gene, clone size, J gene, CDR3 protein. Size values are once, few and many counts, or a class for expanded clones, and some rows have none.

V: TRBV9
size: once
J: TRBJ2-1
CDR3: CASSVGASGGNEQFF

V: TRBV29-1
size: NA
J: TRBJ1-4
CDR3: CSVETEADEKLFF

V: TRBV19
size: NA
J: TRBJ2-5
CDR3: CASSIGGTVRVTQYF

V: TRBV7-9
size: NA
J: TRBJ2-1
CDR3: CASSLEFWQFF

V: TRBV7-2
size: NA
J: TRBJ2-3
CDR3: CASSLRQGITDTQYF

V: TRBV13
size: once
J: TRBJ2-1
CDR3: CASSSDIAGGVRNEQFF

V: TRBV19
size: once
J: TRBJ1-4
CDR3: CASSRGATNEKLFF

V: TRBV3-1/TRBV3-2
size: NA
J: TRBJ2-3
CDR3: CASSRAWSTDTQYF

V: TRBV24-1
size: NA
J: TRBJ1-2
CDR3: CATSDQTGGNYGYTF

V: TRBV3-1/TRBV3-2
size: NA
J: TRBJ2-3
CDR3: CASSQQGMRTDTQYF

V: TRBV3-1/TRBV3-2
size: NA
J: TRBJ1-3
CDR3: CASSQDVRADSGNTIYF

V: TRBV12-3/TRBV12-4
size: once
J: TRBJ1-2
CDR3: CASSSGTGGGYTF

V: TRBV5-1
size: NA
J: TRBJ1-2
CDR3: CASSQGGRSNYGYTF

V: TRBV7-6
size: NA
J: TRBJ2-3
CDR3: CASSLVAISTDTQYF

V: TRBV30
size: NA
J: TRBJ1-2
CDR3: CAWSVSAGKVKSYTF

V: TRBV7-8
size: NA
J: TRBJ2-1
CDR3: CASSSTSGGATYNEQFF

V: TRBV3-1/TRBV3-2
size: NA
J: TRBJ1-6
CDR3: CASSLDRGSPLHF

V: TRBV21-1
size: NA
J: TRBJ1-1
CDR3: CASSKARTGANTEAFF

V: TRBV11-2
size: NA
J: TRBJ1-2
CDR3: CASSSGTGGYTF

V: TRBV6-5
size: NA
J: TRBJ1-6
CDR3: CASSYGTGNSPLHF

V: TRBV7-9
size: NA
J: TRBJ2-7
CDR3: CASRPGQPYEQYF

V: TRBV25-1
size: NA
J: TRBJ1-3
CDR3: CASSDSPRNTIYF

V: TRBV14
size: NA
J: TRBJ2-1
CDR3: CASSQPPRGGRNEQFF

V: TRBV5-1
size: NA
J: TRBJ1-5
CDR3: CASSLGTGSNQPQHF